This entry features one T cell receptor beta chain sequence. The germline V gene encodes CDR1 LNHDA and CDR2 SQIVND (reference sequence). This CDR3 contains 15 residues. With 0 bases removed from V and 3 bases from J, the gap between germline ends came to 11 bases. Produced via immunoSEQ multiplex PCR; TCRdb's table is partial and in-frame only. The sample comprises fewer than 300,000 clones, 91% of which are singletons, and around 2% rests with the top ten. The record originates from a study of blood T cell repertoires in COVID-19. Study details: Collection of acute and convalescent COVID-19 samples took place in the United States, Italy and Spain. T cells, B-cell-depleted T cells, or PBMCs provided the cDNA or gDNA that served as material.

Patients of the Seattle cohort, enrolled during active infection, were followed longitudinally. The material sequenced was peripheral blood. This sequence was found in a woman aged 30 to 39 with COVID-19, enrolled during active disease. The chain uses TRBV19 and TRBJ1-1, with D possibly TRBD1 on 6 matching bases. The CDR3 nucleotides are TGTGCCAGTAGTATAGAGCAGGGGAGCTACACTGAAGCTTTCTTT. It specifies CASSIEQGSYTEAFF.